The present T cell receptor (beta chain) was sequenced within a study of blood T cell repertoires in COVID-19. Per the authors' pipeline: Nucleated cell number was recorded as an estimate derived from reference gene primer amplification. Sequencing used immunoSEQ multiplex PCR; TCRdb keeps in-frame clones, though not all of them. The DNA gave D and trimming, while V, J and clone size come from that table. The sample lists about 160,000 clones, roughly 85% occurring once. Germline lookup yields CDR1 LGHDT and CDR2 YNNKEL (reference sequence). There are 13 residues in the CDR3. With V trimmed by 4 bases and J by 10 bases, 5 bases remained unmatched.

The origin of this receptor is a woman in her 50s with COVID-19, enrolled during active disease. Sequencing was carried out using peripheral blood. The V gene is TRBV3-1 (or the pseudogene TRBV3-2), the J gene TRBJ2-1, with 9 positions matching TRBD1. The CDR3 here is CASSRQGVEEQFF. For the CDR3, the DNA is TGTGCCAGCAGCCGACAGGGGGTGGAGGAGCAGTTCTTC.